The next 24 T cell receptor beta chains were all read from a single sample in a study of T cell repertoires in cytomegalovirus infection. TCRdb called the reads again in MiXCR, with one record for every CDR3 protein. This table has under 600,000 distinct CDR3 sequences, about 15% appearing once. Sequencing input: CD8+ T cells from PBMCs. The receptors were sampled from a human donor in good health (CMV status not recorded). Some clones in this sample may be carry-over from other donors' samples.

This clonotype was seen a handful of times. The V gene is TRBV12-3 or TRBV12-4, the J gene TRBJ2-1; D may match TRBD1 or TRBD2 (7 bases each). This CDR3 spans 16 amino acids. The V end was cut by 5 bases, the J end by 7 bases, with 21 bases between. The CDR3 DNA is TGTGCCAGCAGTACGCAAGCAGGGGGGGCCTTGAATGAGCAGTTCTTC. It encodes CASSTQAGGALNEQFF.

The V call is TRBV28, the J call TRBJ2-5; TRBD1 aligns across 9 bases. The V and J ends lost 6 bases and 4 bases, in that order; junction bases with no gene match: 9. Per germline, CDR1 MDHEN and CDR2 SYDVKM. The CDR3 has 15 residues. In DNA, the CDR3 is TGTGCCAGCAGACAAACCTCGGACAGGGGAGAGACCCAGTACTTC. It encodes CASRQTSDRGETQYF.

The table lists this clonotype with many counts. The V gene is TRBV12-3 or TRBV12-4, the J gene TRBJ2-7; D is unclear. Deletions cut 4 bases from V and 1 base from J, with 5 bases between. The CDR3 spans 12 residues. The CDR3, as DNA: TGTGCCAGCAGTTCCCCTTCCTACGAGCAGTACTTC. Amino acids: CASSSPSYEQYF.

This clonotype was seen a handful of times. The rearrangement links TRBV28 to TRBJ2-1; 9 nucleotides match TRBD1. With 4 bases clipped from V and 8 bases from J, the junction kept 12 bases outside the gene matches. The length of the CDR3 is 16 residues. Germline V gene sequence: CDR1 MDHEN, CDR2 SYDVKM. Here the CDR3 reads CASSYSPGQGVDEQFF. CDR3 DNA: TGTGCCAGCAGTTATTCTCCGGGACAGGGCGTCGATGAGCAGTTCTTC.

This clonotype was observed a few times. V gene TRBV28 combines with J gene TRBJ2-3; 7 bases are a match to TRBD1. This CDR3 has 17 residues. The germline gives CDR1 MDHEN, CDR2 SYDVKM. The ends lost 5 bases at V and 5 bases at J; junction bases unmatched: 16. CDR3 coding DNA: TGTGCCAGCAGTCAGACCAAGAGAGGGGGCTTGGGAGATACGCAGTATTTT. It translates to CASSQTKRGGLGDTQYF.

This clonotype was counted many times. V gene TRBV7-9 combines with J gene TRBJ1-5, with D possibly matching TRBD1 (5 bases). CDR3 size: 14 residues. Germline CDR1 is SEHNR and CDR2 is FQNEAQ (reference sequence). V was trimmed by 5 bases and J by 2 bases, leaving 10 bases between them. This CDR3 reads CASSPRDGNQPQHF. The CDR3 DNA sequence: TGTGCCAGCAGCCCGCGGGACGGCAATCAGCCCCAGCATTTT.

The sample holds many counts of this clonotype. The chain joins TRBV7-9 to TRBJ2-7; D is undetermined. The V end was cut by 7 bases, the J end by 10 bases, with 17 bases between. This CDR3 has 12 residues. The germline V gene has CDR1 SEHNR and CDR2 FQNEAQ (reference sequence). CDR3 protein: CASTPPLGSQYF. The CDR3 DNA follows: TGTGCCAGCACTCCCCCACTTGGGTCTCAGTACTTC. Full variable domain (rest looked up from reference TRBV7-9 and TRBJ2-7): DTGVSQNPRHKITKRGQNVTFRCDPISEHNRLYWYRQTLGQGPEFLTYFQNEAQLEKSRLLSDRFSAERPKGSFSTLEIQRTEQGDSAMYLCASTPPLGSQYFGPGTRLTVT.

This clonotype occurred many times. The chain is built from TRBV28 and TRBJ2-1; 9 positions match TRBD2. Trimming at V came to 6 bases and at J to 6 bases, leaving 12 bases not matched to a gene. Germline loops: CDR1 MDHEN, CDR2 SYDVKM. The CDR3 consists of 16 residues. The CDR3 coding sequence is TGTGCCAGCAGACGCTCCCGGACTAGCGATATCAATGAGCAGTTCTTC. This codes for CASRRSRTSDINEQFF.

The rearrangement joins TRBV5-6 to TRBJ2-7; D gene uncertain. The CDR3 runs to 17 residues. With 0 bases removed from V and 0 bases from J, the gap between germline ends came to 16 bases. Looked up from germline, CDR1 is SGHDT and CDR2 is YYEEEE. The DNA of the CDR3 is TGTGCCAGCAGCTTGGAAGTTGGGCCCACAAGCTCCTACGAGCAGTACTTC. Its translation is CASSLEVGPTSSYEQYF.

This clonotype appeared many times. The chain recombines TRBV7-8 with TRBJ1-5; TRBD1 aligns across 7 bases. In germline, CDR1 is SGHVS, CDR2 FQNEAQ. CDR3 length: 14 residues. V lost 4 bases, J lost 3 bases, and 3 bases stayed unmatched. The CDR3 loop is CASSSTGYNQPQHF. The CDR3 nucleotides read TGTGCCAGCAGCTCGACAGGGTACAATCAGCCCCAGCATTTT.

The rearrangement joins TRBV4-2 to TRBJ1-1; D gene uncertain. The CDR3 length is 14 residues. Trimming cost V 3 bases and J 4 bases, with 12 bases left between them. From germline, CDR1 is LGHNA and CDR2 YNFKEQ. The CDR3 protein is CASSHAAGGTEAFF. The CDR3 DNA is TGTGCCAGCAGCCACGCAGCCGGCGGCACTGAAGCTTTCTTT.

This clonotype came up many times. This rearrangement joins TRBV7-6 to TRBJ1-1; D possibly corresponds to TRBD1 (6 bases). V was trimmed by 1 base and J by 5 bases, leaving 17 bases between them. This CDR3 is 16 amino acids long. Looked up from germline, CDR1 is SGHVS and CDR2 is FNYEAQ. CDR3 bases: TGTGCCAGCAGCTTAGAAGGGGGTTTTGGGTTTACTGAAGCTTTCTTT. Its translation is CASSLEGGFGFTEAFF.

The gene calls are TRBV6-1 and TRBJ1-6; unclear D gene. V lost 7 bases to trimming and J lost 0 bases, with 19 bases between them. The germline gives CDR1 MNHNS, CDR2 SASEGT. The CDR3 is 18 residues long. CDR3 region: CASIVVPYMDSYNSPLHF. The CDR3 DNA reads TGTGCCAGCATTGTGGTGCCGTATATGGACTCCTATAATTCACCCCTCCACTTT.

The chain joins TRBV5-1 to TRBJ2-7; D perhaps matches TRBD1 (7 bases). The CDR3 consists of 15 residues. CDR1 is SGHRS, CDR2 YFSETQ, per germline. V was shortened by 0 bases and J by 5 bases, with 15 bases between the two germline ends. The CDR3 nucleotides read TGCGCCAGCAGCTTGGTAGGAGGGGGCAGGAACGAGCAGTACTTC. Translated: CASSLVGGGRNEQYF. Full variable domain (rest looked up from reference TRBV5-1 and TRBJ2-7): KAGVTQTPRYLIKTRGQQVTLSCSPISGHRSVSWYQQTPGQGLQFLFEYFSETQRNKGNFPGRFSGRQFSNSRSEMNVSTLELGDSALYLCASSLVGGGRNEQYFGPGTRLTVT.

This clonotype was seen only a few times. The V and J genes are TRBV28 and TRBJ1-1; no reliable D call. With 2 bases removed from V and 10 bases from J, the gap between germline ends came to 11 bases. There are 12 residues in the CDR3. Germline values: CDR1 MDHEN, CDR2 SYDVKM. CDR3 nucleotide sequence: TGTGCCAGCAGTTTAGATAGTGTTCCAGCTTTCTTT. It codes for CASSLDSVPAFF.

J is TRBJ2-1 and V is TRBV7-9; D is perhaps TRBD2 (6 bases). The CDR3 consists of 16 residues. CDR1 is SEHNR and CDR2 is FQNEAQ in the germline V gene (reference sequence). Deletions cut 4 bases from V and 3 bases from J, with 16 bases between. The CDR3 region has the DNA TGTGCCAGCAGCTCGGGAGCAAGGGAGGACTACAATGAGCAGTTCTTC. Translated, it gives CASSSGAREDYNEQFF.

This clonotype has more than one count but fewer than ten. V gene TRBV6-1 combines with J gene TRBJ2-1, with D hard to call. This CDR3 comprises 16 residues. Trimming left V 6 bases short and J 0 bases short, with 15 bases between. Germline values: CDR1 MNHNS, CDR2 SASEGT. The DNA for the CDR3 is TGTGCCAGCAGCCCGGCCGGGCCTCCCTCCTACAATGAGCAGTTCTTC. Protein product: CASSPAGPPSYNEQFF.

Worth noting for this clonotype: Just one base apart from a much larger clone, this may be a read error. The rearrangement joins TRBV6-1 to TRBJ1-1; TRBD1 aligns across 7 bases. Germline trimming cut 8 bases from V and 4 bases from J; bases unmatched to any gene: 13. CDR3 length: 15 residues. CDR1 MNHNS and CDR2 SASEGT come from the germline V gene. CDR3 in DNA: TGTGCCAGCCCCGGACAGGTTGTGTCGGGCACTGAAGCTTTCTTT. Translated, it gives CASPGQVVSGTEAFF.

The chain links TRBV30 to TRBJ1-5; D gene unclear. The V gene lost 0 bases and the J gene lost 2 bases, with 11 bases spanning the gap. Germline loops: CDR1 GTSNPN, CDR2 SVGIG (reference sequence). The CDR3 consists of 15 residues. Here the CDR3 DNA reads TGTGCCTGGAGTGTATTAGGACTGGGCAATCAGCCCCAGCATTTT. Residues: CAWSVLGLGNQPQHF.

This clonotype was recorded at least ten times. This chain joins TRBV12-3 or TRBV12-4 and TRBJ1-2; 9 bases fit TRBD1. The CDR3 has 14 residues. The ends lost 3 bases at V and 8 bases at J; junction bases unmatched: 7. The CDR3 is CASSLSGTGWGYTF. CDR3 sequence (DNA): TGTGCCAGCAGTTTGAGTGGGACAGGGTGGGGCTACACCTTC.

The chain carries TRBV20-1 and TRBJ2-2; D gene unclear. The CDR3 covers 15 residues. Germline CDR1 and CDR2: DFQATT and SNEGSKA (reference sequence). Trimming took 5 bases from V and 0 from J, leaving 13 bases between them. The CDR3: CSAPSGATNTGELFF. CDR3 DNA: TGCAGTGCTCCCTCCGGAGCCACGAACACCGGGGAGCTGTTTTTT.

This clonotype was counted at least ten times. This chain joins TRBV20-1 and TRBJ2-3, with 11 bases lining up with TRBD2. Germline V CDR1 and CDR2: DFQATT, SNEGSKA (reference sequence). V was pared by 4 bases and J by 2 bases, with 17 bases of the junction left unmatched. The CDR3 spans 19 residues. In nucleotides, the CDR3 is TGCAGTGCTACGACATCGACTAGCGGGGACACTGCTCACACAGATACGCAGTATTTT. Protein: CSATTSTSGDTAHTDTQYF.

Written as DNA, the CDR3 is TGTGCCAGCAGGTCTAATTGGTTGAATTCACCCCTCCACTTT. It encodes CASRSNWLNSPLHF. The chain joins TRBV7-2 to TRBJ1-6; no clear D gene. Trimming stripped 6 bases from V and 7 bases from J, with 13 bases between. The length of the CDR3 is 14 residues. The germline V gene has CDR1 SGHTA and CDR2 FQGNSA.

This clonotype was seen a handful of times. It is unclear where the CDR3 begins or ends on the DNA, so no DNA is shown, and the CDR3 is as TCRdb lists it. V gene TRBV5-1 combines with J gene TRBJ2-1. Germline lookup yields CDR1 SGHRS and CDR2 YFSETQ. The CDR3 extends over 11 residues, inclusive of both ends. CDR3 sequence reads: CASSSSVEQFF.